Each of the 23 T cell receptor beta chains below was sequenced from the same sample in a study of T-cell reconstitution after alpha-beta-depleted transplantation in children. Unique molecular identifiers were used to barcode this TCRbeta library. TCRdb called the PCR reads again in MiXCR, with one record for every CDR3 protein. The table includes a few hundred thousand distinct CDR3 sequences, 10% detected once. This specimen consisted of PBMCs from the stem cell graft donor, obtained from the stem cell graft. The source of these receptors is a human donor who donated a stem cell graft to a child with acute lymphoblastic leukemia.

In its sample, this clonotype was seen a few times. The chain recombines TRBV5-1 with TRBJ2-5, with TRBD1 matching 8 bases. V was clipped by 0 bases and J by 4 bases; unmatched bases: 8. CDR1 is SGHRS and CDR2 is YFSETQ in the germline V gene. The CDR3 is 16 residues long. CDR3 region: CASSLGDRSSRETQYF. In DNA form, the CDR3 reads TGCGCCAGCAGCTTGGGGGACAGGTCCTCGAGAGAGACCCAGTACTTC.

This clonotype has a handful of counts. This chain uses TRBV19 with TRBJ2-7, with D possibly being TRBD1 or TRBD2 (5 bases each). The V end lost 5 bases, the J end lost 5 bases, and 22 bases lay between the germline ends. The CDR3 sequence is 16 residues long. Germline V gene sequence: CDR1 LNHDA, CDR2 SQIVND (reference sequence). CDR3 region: CASSAAGTPTFHEQYF. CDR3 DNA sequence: TGTGCCAGTAGTGCGGCCGGGACCCCTACCTTCCACGAGCAGTACTTC.

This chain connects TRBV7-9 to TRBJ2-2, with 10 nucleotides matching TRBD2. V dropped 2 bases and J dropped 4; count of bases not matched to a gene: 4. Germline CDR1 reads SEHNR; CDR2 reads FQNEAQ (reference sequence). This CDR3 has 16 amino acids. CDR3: CASSLLAGEGTGELFF. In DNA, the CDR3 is TGTGCCAGCAGCTTACTAGCGGGAGAGGGCACCGGGGAGCTGTTTTTT.

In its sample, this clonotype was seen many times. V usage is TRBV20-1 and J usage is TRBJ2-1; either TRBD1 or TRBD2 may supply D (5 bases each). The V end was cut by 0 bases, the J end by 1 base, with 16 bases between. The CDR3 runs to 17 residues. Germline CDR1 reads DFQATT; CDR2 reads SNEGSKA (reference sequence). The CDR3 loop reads CSARDHGASRSYNEQFF. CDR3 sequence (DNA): TGCAGTGCTAGAGATCACGGGGCTAGCCGGTCCTACAATGAGCAGTTCTTC.

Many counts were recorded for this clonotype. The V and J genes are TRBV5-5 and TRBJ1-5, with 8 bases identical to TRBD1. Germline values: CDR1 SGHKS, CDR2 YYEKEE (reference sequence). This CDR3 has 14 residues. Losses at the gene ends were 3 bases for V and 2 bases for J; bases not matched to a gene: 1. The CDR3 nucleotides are TGTGCCAGCAGCTGGGGACAGGGCAATCAGCCCCAGCATTTT. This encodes CASSWGQGNQPQHF.

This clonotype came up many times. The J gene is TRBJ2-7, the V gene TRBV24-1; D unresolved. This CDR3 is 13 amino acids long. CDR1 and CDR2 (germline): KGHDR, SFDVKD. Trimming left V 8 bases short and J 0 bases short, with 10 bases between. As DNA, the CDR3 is TGTGCCACCATGCACGGAACCTCCTACGAGCAGTACTTC. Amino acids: CATMHGTSYEQYF.

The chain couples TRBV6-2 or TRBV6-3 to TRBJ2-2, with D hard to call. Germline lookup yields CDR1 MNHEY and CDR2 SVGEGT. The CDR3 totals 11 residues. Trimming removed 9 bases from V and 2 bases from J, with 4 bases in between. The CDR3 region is CASDNTGELFF. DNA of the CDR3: TGTGCCAGTGACAACACCGGGGAGCTGTTTTTT.

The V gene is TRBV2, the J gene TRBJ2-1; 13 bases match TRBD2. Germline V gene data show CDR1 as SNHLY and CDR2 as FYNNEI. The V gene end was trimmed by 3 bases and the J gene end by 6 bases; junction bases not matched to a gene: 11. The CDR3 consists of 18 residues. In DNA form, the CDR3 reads TGTGCCAGCAGTGATTTGCGTTCAGGACTAGCGGGAGTCAATGAGCAGTTCTTC. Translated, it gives CASSDLRSGLAGVNEQFF.

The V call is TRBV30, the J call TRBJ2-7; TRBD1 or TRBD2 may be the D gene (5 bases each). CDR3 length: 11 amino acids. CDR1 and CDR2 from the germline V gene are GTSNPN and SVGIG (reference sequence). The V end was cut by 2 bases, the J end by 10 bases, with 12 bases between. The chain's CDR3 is CAWSTGTTQYF. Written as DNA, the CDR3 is TGTGCCTGGAGTACCGGGACGACACAGTACTTC. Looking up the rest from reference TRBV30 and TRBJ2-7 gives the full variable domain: SQTIHQWPATLVQPVGSPLSLECTVEGTSNPNLYWYRQAAGRGLQLLFYSVGIGQISSEVPQNLSASRPQDRQFILSSKKLLLSDSGFYLCAWSTGTTQYFGPGTRLTVT.

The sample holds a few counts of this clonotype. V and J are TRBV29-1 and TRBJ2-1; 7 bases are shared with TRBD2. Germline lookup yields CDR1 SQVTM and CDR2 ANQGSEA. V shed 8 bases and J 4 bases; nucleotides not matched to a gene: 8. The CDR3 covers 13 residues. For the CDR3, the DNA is TGCAGCAACCGACTAGCCACGTACAATGAGCAGTTCTTC. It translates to CSNRLATYNEQFF.

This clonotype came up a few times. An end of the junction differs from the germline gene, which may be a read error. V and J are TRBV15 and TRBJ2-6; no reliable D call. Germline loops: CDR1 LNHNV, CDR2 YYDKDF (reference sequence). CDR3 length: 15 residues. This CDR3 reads CATNRRSSGANVLTF. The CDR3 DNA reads TGTGCCACCAACAGACGGAGCTCTGGGGCCAACGTCCTGACTTTC.

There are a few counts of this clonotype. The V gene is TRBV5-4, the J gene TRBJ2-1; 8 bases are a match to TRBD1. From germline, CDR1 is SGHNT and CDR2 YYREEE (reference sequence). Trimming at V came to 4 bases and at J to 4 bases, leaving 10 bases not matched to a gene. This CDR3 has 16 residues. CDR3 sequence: CASSRPGGEAYNEQFF. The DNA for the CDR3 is TGTGCCAGCAGCAGACCAGGGGGCGAGGCGTACAATGAGCAGTTCTTC.

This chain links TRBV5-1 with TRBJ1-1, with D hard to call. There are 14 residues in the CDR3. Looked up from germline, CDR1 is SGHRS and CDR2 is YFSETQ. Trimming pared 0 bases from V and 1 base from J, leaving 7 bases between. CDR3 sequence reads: CASSLVPRNTEAFF. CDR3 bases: TGCGCCAGCAGCTTGGTCCCTCGGAACACTGAAGCTTTCTTT. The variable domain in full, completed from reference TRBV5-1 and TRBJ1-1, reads KAGVTQTPRYLIKTRGQQVTLSCSPISGHRSVSWYQQTPGQGLQFLFEYFSETQRNKGNFPGRFSGRQFSNSRSEMNVSTLELGDSALYLCASSLVPRNTEAFFGQGTRLTVV.

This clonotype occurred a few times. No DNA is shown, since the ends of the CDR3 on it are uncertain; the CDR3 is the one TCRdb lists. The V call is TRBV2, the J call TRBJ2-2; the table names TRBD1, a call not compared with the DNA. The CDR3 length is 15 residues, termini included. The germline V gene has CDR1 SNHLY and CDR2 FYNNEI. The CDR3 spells CASILGLKGTGELFF.

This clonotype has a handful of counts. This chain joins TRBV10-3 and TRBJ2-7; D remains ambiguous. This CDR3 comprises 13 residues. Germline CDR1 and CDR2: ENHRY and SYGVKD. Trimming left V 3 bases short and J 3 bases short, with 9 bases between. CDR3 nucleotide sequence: TGTGCCATCAGTGAACCATATCTCTACGAGCAGTACTTC. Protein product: CAISEPYLYEQYF.

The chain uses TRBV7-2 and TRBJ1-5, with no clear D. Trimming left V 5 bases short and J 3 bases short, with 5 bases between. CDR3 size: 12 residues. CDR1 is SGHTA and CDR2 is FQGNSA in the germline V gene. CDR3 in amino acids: CASSPFNQPQHF. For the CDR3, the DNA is TGTGCCAGCAGCCCCTTCAATCAGCCCCAGCATTTT.

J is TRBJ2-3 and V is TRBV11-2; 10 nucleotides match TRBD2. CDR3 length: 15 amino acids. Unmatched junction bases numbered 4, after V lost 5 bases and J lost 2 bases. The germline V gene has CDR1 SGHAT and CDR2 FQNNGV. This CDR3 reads CASSAGLAVTDTQYF. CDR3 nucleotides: TGTGCCAGCAGCGCCGGACTAGCGGTCACAGATACGCAGTATTTT.

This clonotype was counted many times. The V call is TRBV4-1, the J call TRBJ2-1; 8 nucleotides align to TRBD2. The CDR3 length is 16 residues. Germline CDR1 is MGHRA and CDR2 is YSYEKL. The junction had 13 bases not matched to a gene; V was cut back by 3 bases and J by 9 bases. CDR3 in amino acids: CASSQGPSGRGAEQFF. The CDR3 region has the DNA TGCGCCAGCAGCCAGGGCCCCAGCGGGAGAGGCGCTGAGCAGTTCTTC.

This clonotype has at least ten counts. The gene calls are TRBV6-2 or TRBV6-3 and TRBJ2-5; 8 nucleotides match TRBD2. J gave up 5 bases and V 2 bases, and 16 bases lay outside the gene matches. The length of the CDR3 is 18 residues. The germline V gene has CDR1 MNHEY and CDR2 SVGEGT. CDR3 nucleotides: TGTGCCAGCAGTTACAACCCTCCGTCCAGCGGGAGATCTGAGACCCAGTACTTC. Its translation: CASSYNPPSSGRSETQYF.

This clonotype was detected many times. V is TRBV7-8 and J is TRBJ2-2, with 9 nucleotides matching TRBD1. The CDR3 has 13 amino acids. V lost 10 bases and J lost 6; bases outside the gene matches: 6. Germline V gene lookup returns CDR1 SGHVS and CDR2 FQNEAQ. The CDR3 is CANRQGVAGELFF. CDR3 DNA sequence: TGTGCCAACCGACAGGGGGTGGCCGGGGAGCTGTTTTTT.

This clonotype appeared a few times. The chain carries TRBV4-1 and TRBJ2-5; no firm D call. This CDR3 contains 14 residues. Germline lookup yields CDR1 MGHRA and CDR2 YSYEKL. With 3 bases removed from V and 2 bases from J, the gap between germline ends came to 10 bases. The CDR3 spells CASSQLEEQETQYF. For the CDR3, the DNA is TGCGCCAGCAGCCAGTTAGAGGAACAAGAGACCCAGTACTTC.

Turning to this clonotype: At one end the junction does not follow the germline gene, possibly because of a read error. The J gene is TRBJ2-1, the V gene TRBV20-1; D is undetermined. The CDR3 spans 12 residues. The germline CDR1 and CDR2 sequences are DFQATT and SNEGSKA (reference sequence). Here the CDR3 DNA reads TGCAGTGCTAGGCGGACCAACAATGACCAGTTCTTC. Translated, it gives CSARRTNNDQFF.

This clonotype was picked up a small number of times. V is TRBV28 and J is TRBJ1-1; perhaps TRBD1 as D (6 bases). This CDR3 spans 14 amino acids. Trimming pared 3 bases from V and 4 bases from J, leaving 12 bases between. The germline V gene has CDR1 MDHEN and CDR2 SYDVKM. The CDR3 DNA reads TGTGCCAGCAGTTTCCGGGGGCTCGGCACTGAAGCTTTCTTT. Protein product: CASSFRGLGTEAFF.